This passage covers 16 T cell receptor beta chains from one sample sequenced in a study of Ad26.COV2.S vaccination and SARS-CoV-2 variants. The method was immunoSEQ multiplex PCR; TCRdb's version includes in-frame clones alone and lacks a portion of them. The sample has under 150,000 clones, approximately 90% seen once. The specimen comprised peripheral blood, sampled after recovery from COVID-19. Source of these receptors: a human donor who had recovered from COVID-19.

This chain connects TRBV7-9 to TRBJ2-3; tentatively, D is TRBD1 (5 bases). Deletions cut 2 bases from V and 3 bases from J, with 9 bases between. CDR3 length: 14 amino acids. Germline V gene lookup returns CDR1 SEHNR and CDR2 FQNEAQ (reference sequence). The CDR3 region has the DNA TGTGCCAGCAGCTTATTCCAGGGTACAGATACGCAGTATTTT. Its translation: CASSLFQGTDTQYF.

This chain links TRBV7-8 with TRBJ1-5, with D possibly being TRBD1 (5 bases). There are 13 residues in the CDR3. Trimming took off 3 bases at V and 10 bases at J, with 13 bases between the two ends. Looked up from germline, CDR1 is SGHVS and CDR2 is FQNEAQ. The CDR3 protein is CASSLGPGRPQHF. The CDR3 coding sequence is TGTGCCAGCAGCTTGGGGCCGGGTCGACCCCAGCATTTT.

The rearrangement links TRBV7-2 to TRBJ2-6; no firm D call. From germline, CDR1 is SGHTA and CDR2 FQGNSA. The CDR3 runs 15 residues. Trimming cost V 5 bases and J 0 bases, with 8 bases left between them. DNA of the CDR3: TGTGCCAGCAGCCTAACCAGCTCTGGGGCCAACGTCCTGACTTTC. This translates into CASSLTSSGANVLTF.

This chain connects TRBV6-2 or TRBV6-3 to TRBJ2-2; D is unresolved. V lost 2 bases, J lost 0 bases, and 13 bases lay in between. Germline-derived CDR1 and CDR2 are MNHEY and SVGEGT. This CDR3 is 17 amino acids long. The CDR3 nucleotides are TGTGCCAGCAGTTACAATCTAGACGGGTCGAACACCGGGGAGCTGTTTTTT. Protein product: CASSYNLDGSNTGELFF.

This sequence joins TRBV28 and TRBJ1-1; TRBD1 matches 7 bases. The CDR3 sequence is 15 residues long. The germline V gene has CDR1 MDHEN and CDR2 SYDVKM. V was clipped by 3 bases and J by 1 base; unmatched bases: 5. CDR3 loop: CASSFQQGRNTEAFF. CDR3 nucleotides: TGTGCCAGCAGTTTCCAACAGGGGCGGAACACTGAAGCTTTCTTT.

The rearrangement uses TRBV7-2 and TRBJ1-2, with D hard to call. Trimming took 5 bases from V and 4 from J, leaving 23 bases between them. The CDR3 has 17 residues. Per germline, CDR1 SGHTA and CDR2 FQGNSA. CDR3 sequence: CASSQPGKGGLGYGYTF. The CDR3, as DNA: TGTGCCAGCAGCCAACCGGGAAAAGGTGGTTTGGGCTATGGCTACACCTTC.

The chain carries TRBV5-1 and TRBJ1-2; D gene uncertain. Trimming left V 1 base short and J 7 bases short, with 8 bases between. The length of the CDR3 is 12 residues. The germline CDR1 and CDR2 sequences are SGHRS and YFSETQ. The chain's CDR3 is CASSLTGTGYTF. The CDR3 coding sequence is TGCGCCAGCAGCTTGACGGGCACTGGCTACACCTTC.

This clone was recorded once. V is TRBV6-1 and J is TRBJ2-3; a possible D gene is TRBD1 (5 bases). Between the trimmed V and J ends, which lost 3 bases and 0 bases, there was a span of 10 bases. The CDR3 spans 15 residues. CDR1 is MNHNS and CDR2 is SASEGT in the germline V gene. CDR3 residues: CASSDLGASTDTQYF. In nucleotides, the CDR3 is TGTGCCAGCAGTGATCTAGGGGCGAGCACAGATACGCAGTATTTT.

This clone was seen once. The V gene is TRBV7-9, the J gene TRBJ2-5; 9 bases agree with TRBD2. Germline V gene lookup returns CDR1 SEHNR and CDR2 FQNEAQ (reference sequence). With V trimmed by 1 base and J by 4 bases, 4 bases remained unmatched. This CDR3 comprises 15 residues. CDR3 nucleotide sequence: TGTGCCAGCAGCTTAGGGCTAGCGGGGAGAGAGACCCAGTACTTC. This sequence encodes CASSLGLAGRETQYF.

This chain uses TRBV19 with TRBJ1-2; the match to TRBD1 covers 10 bases. Trimming at V came to 6 bases and at J to 3 bases, leaving 7 bases not matched to a gene. Per germline, CDR1 LNHDA and CDR2 SQIVND (reference sequence). The CDR3 runs 15 residues. CDR3 loop: CASSHSGTGDYGYTF. CDR3 in DNA: TGTGCCAGTAGCCACTCCGGGACAGGGGACTATGGCTACACCTTC.

The V and J genes are TRBV7-9 and TRBJ2-2; D gene uncertain. V gave up 3 bases and J gave up 6 bases, with 8 bases separating them. Germline-derived CDR1 and CDR2 are SEHNR and FQNEAQ (reference sequence). The CDR3 extends over 13 amino acids. The CDR3: CASSFELSGELFF. Here the CDR3 DNA reads TGTGCCAGCAGCTTTGAACTTTCCGGGGAGCTGTTTTTT. Full variable domain (remainder filled in from reference TRBV7-9 and TRBJ2-2): DTGVSQNPRHKITKRGQNVTFRCDPISEHNRLYWYRQTLGQGPEFLTYFQNEAQLEKSRLLSDRFSAERPKGSFSTLEIQRTEQGDSAMYLCASSFELSGELFFGEGSRLTVL.

The chain links TRBV7-9 to TRBJ2-7, with a tentative D call TRBD1 (6 bases). The CDR3 is 15 amino acids. The germline V gene has CDR1 SEHNR and CDR2 FQNEAQ (reference sequence). The V and J ends lost 1 base and 5 bases respectively, with 15 bases between them. Here the CDR3 reads CASSLGDHRDHEQYF. The CDR3, as DNA: TGTGCCAGCAGCTTAGGGGACCACAGGGACCACGAGCAGTACTTC.

The rearrangement links TRBV5-1 to TRBJ1-2, with 9 bases identical to TRBD1. The CDR3 is 15 residues long. Germline-derived CDR1 and CDR2 are SGHRS and YFSETQ. Unmatched junction bases numbered 7, after V lost 4 bases and J lost 3 bases. DNA for the CDR3: TGCGCCAGCAGCACCGGACAGGGGATATACTATGGCTACACCTTC. Translation gives CASSTGQGIYYGYTF.

The rearrangement links TRBV7-2 to TRBJ2-6, with D perhaps given as TRBD1 or TRBD2 (5 bases each). V was pared by 0 bases and J by 0 bases, with 6 bases between. The CDR3 totals 16 residues. Germline-derived CDR1 and CDR2 are SGHTA and FQGNSA. The CDR3 sequence: CASSLAGTSGANVLTF. CDR3 sequence (DNA): TGTGCCAGCAGCTTAGCAGGGACCTCTGGGGCCAACGTCCTGACTTTC. Drawing the rest from reference TRBV7-2 and TRBJ2-6, the complete variable domain is GAGVSQSPSNKVTEKGKDVELRCDPISGHTALYWYRQSLGQGLEFLIYFQGNSAPDKSGLPSDRFSAERTGGSVSTLTIQRTQQEDSAVYLCASSLAGTSGANVLTFGAGSRLTVL.

The chain recombines TRBV5-4 with TRBJ1-2; 9 nucleotides align to TRBD1. CDR3 length: 13 amino acids. V was clipped by 5 bases and J by 7 bases; unmatched bases: 6. Germline-derived CDR1 and CDR2 are SGHNT and YYREEE (reference sequence). The CDR3 nucleotides read TGTGCCAGCAGAACTACAGGGGGCAGTGGCTACACCTTC. Its translation: CASRTTGGSGYTF.

This chain connects TRBV1 to TRBJ2-1; the D call of TRBD2 is as the table states it, not checked on the DNA. TRBV1 is recorded as a pseudogene. The CDR3 spans 18 residues. CDR3 amino acids: CTSSQDGKAGGVIGEQFF. DNA of the CDR3: TGCACCAGCAGCCAAGATGGGAAGGCGGGGGGGGTGATCGGTGAGCAGTTCTTC.